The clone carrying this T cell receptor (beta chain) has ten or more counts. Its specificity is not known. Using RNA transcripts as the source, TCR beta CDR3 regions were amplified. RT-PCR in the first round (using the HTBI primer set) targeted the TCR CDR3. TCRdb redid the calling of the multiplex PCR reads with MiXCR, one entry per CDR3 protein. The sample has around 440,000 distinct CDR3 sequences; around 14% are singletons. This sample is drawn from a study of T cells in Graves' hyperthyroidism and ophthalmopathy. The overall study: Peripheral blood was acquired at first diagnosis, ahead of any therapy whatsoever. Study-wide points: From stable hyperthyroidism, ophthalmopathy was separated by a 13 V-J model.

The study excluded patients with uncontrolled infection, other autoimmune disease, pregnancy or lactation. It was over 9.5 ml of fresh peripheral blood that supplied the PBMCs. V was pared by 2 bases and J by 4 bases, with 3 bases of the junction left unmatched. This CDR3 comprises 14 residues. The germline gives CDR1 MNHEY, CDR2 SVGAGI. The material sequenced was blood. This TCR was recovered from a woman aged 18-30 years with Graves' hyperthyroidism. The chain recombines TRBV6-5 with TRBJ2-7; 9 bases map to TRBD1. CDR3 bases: TGTGCCAGCAGTTACGGCGGACAGGGGTACGAGCAGTACTTC. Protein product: CASSYGGQGYEQYF.